These 20 T cell receptor beta chains share one sample of origin, sequenced in a study of T cells after yellow fever vaccination. MiXCR was run by TCRdb on the 5' RACE reads, yielding one entry per CDR3 protein. In the table there are around 320,000 distinct CDR3 sequences, about 10% of which are singletons. This material consisted of CD4+ T cells sorted from PBMCs, taken 5 days after the yellow fever booster vaccination. These receptors came from a man between 18 and 35 years old who received the YFV17D yellow fever vaccine.

The chain has TRBV5-1 and TRBJ2-3; no clear D gene. The germline V gene encodes CDR1 SGHRS and CDR2 YFSETQ. Trimming removed 0 bases at V and 3 bases at J, with 11 bases between. The CDR3 contains 15 residues. The CDR3: CASSLGPNPTDTQYF. The CDR3 DNA reads TGCGCCAGCAGCTTGGGGCCCAATCCAACAGATACGCAGTATTTT. Supplemented by reference TRBV5-1 and TRBJ2-3, the full variable domain reads KAGVTQTPRYLIKTRGQQVTLSCSPISGHRSVSWYQQTPGQGLQFLFEYFSETQRNKGNFPGRFSGRQFSNSRSEMNVSTLELGDSALYLCASSLGPNPTDTQYFGPGTRLTVL.

The chain uses TRBV5-4 and TRBJ2-5; D possibly corresponds to TRBD1 (6 bases). Germline CDR1 reads SGHNT; CDR2 reads YYREEE (reference sequence). The CDR3 length is 13 residues. V was shortened by 1 base and J by 5 bases, with 9 bases between the two germline ends. CDR3 residues: CASSLNRAETQYF. Here the CDR3 DNA reads TGTGCCAGCAGCTTGAACAGGGCCGAGACCCAGTACTTC.

This clonotype has at least ten counts. The gene calls are TRBV4-1 and TRBJ1-2; possibly TRBD1 for D (5 bases). V was trimmed by 4 bases and J by 0 bases, leaving 15 bases between them. CDR1 and CDR2 from the germline V gene are MGHRA and YSYEKL. The CDR3 consists of 16 residues. The CDR3, as DNA: TGCGCCAGCAGCCCAGGCTACGGGGCTTCTAACTATGGCTACACCTTC. Its translation is CASSPGYGASNYGYTF.

This clonotype was detected ten times or more. The rearrangement joins TRBV19 to TRBJ2-7; D tentatively reads TRBD1 or TRBD2 (5 bases each). V dropped 3 bases and J dropped 2 bases, with 17 bases sitting between them. This CDR3 has 16 residues. The germline gives CDR1 LNHDA, CDR2 SQIVND (reference sequence). This CDR3 reads CASSILGSEGTYEQYF. For the CDR3, the DNA is TGTGCCAGTAGTATCTTAGGCTCCGAGGGGACCTACGAGCAGTACTTC.

This sequence joins TRBV7-6 and TRBJ2-5; 7 bases agree with TRBD1. The germline V gene encodes CDR1 SGHVS and CDR2 FNYEAQ. Germline trimming cut 3 bases from V and 3 bases from J; bases unmatched to any gene: 7. This CDR3 comprises 15 residues. This chain's CDR3 is CASSLGTTGEETQYF. In DNA, the CDR3 is TGTGCCAGCAGCTTGGGTACTACAGGGGAAGAGACCCAGTACTTC.

This clonotype showed up just a few times. The rearrangement joins TRBV12-3 or TRBV12-4 to TRBJ2-3, with TRBD2 matching over 12 bases. The V and J ends lost 6 bases and 5 bases, in that order; junction bases with no gene match: 9. CDR3 size: 16 residues. CDR3 sequence: CASSPGASGGGDTQYF. The CDR3 coding sequence is TGTGCCAGCAGCCCTGGGGCTAGCGGGGGGGGAGATACGCAGTATTTT.

The rearrangement joins TRBV18 to TRBJ2-3, with TRBD2 matching over 7 bases. The V segment lost 0 bases and the J segment 2 bases; nucleotides outside the gene matches: 11. Per germline, CDR1 KGHSH and CDR2 LQKENI. The CDR3 length is 18 residues. This chain's CDR3 is CASSPPRSRGSTTDTQYF. CDR3 bases: TGTGCCAGCTCACCACCGCGGTCGCGGGGGTCGACCACAGATACGCAGTATTTT. The full variable domain, its missing parts supplied by reference TRBV18 and TRBJ2-3, is NAGVMQNPRHLVRRRGQEARLRCSPMKGHSHVYWYRQLPEEGLKFMVYLQKENIIDESGMPKERFSAEFPKEGPSILRIQQVVRGDSAAYFCASSPPRSRGSTTDTQYFGPGTRLTVL.

Only a few counts were recorded for this clonotype. The chain joins TRBV7-2 to TRBJ2-5; TRBD2 matches at 10 bases. Germline-derived CDR1 and CDR2 are SGHTA and FQGNSA. The length of the CDR3 is 15 residues. With V trimmed by 5 bases and J by 2 bases, 5 bases remained unmatched. CDR3 sequence (DNA): TGTGCCAGCAGCCCCCAAGCGGGGGGGCAAGAGACCCAGTACTTC. Translated: CASSPQAGGQETQYF.

The V gene is TRBV9, the J gene TRBJ2-3; TRBD2 matches 15 bases. This CDR3 is 16 amino acids long. Germline assignment: CDR1 SGDLS and CDR2 YYNGEE. With V trimmed by 4 bases and J by 5 bases, 5 bases remained unmatched. In nucleotides, the CDR3 is TGTGCCAGCAGCCCGGGACTAGCGGGGGGCCAAGATACGCAGTATTTT. This codes for CASSPGLAGGQDTQYF.

The CDR3 nucleotides read TGTGCCAGCAGCATCATTAGCGGGGGAACCACAGATACGCAGTATTTT. This encodes CASSIISGGTTDTQYF. This chain uses TRBV7-8 with TRBJ2-3, with TRBD2 matching over 9 bases. With 5 bases clipped from V and 2 bases from J, the junction kept 8 bases outside the gene matches. Germline V gene lookup returns CDR1 SGHVS and CDR2 FQNEAQ. The CDR3 runs to 16 residues.

This clonotype was counted ten times or more. This rearrangement joins TRBV29-1 to TRBJ1-2, with a possible D match to TRBD1 (5 bases). V lost 3 bases, J lost 2 bases, and 13 bases lay in between. From germline, CDR1 is SQVTM and CDR2 ANQGSEA. The CDR3 has 14 amino acids. CDR3 protein: CSVEWIGGNYGYTF. The CDR3 nucleotides are TGCAGCGTTGAGTGGATTGGGGGAAACTATGGCTACACCTTC.

The V gene is TRBV5-1, the J gene TRBJ2-2; 9 bases map to TRBD1. The V gene end was trimmed by 3 bases and the J gene end by 6 bases; junction bases not matched to a gene: 12. This CDR3 has 17 amino acids. Looked up from germline, CDR1 is SGHRS and CDR2 is YFSETQ. The CDR3 protein is CASSWYPDRGMAGELFF. CDR3 in DNA: TGCGCCAGCAGCTGGTACCCCGACAGGGGGATGGCCGGGGAGCTGTTTTTT.

V usage is TRBV10-3 and J usage is TRBJ1-1, with a weak D call TRBD1 (5 bases). V shed 0 bases and J shed 5 bases, with 10 bases lying between them. The CDR3 length is 14 residues. The germline V gene encodes CDR1 ENHRY and CDR2 SYGVKD. CDR3 DNA sequence: TGTGCCATCAGTGAGTCATGGCAGGGTACTGAAGCTTTCTTT. Amino acids: CAISESWQGTEAFF.

This clonotype occurred a few times. The rearrangement joins TRBV12-5 to TRBJ1-2; 11 nucleotides match TRBD1. This CDR3 comprises 14 residues. Germline values: CDR1 LGHNT, CDR2 FRNRAP. V shed 6 bases, J shed 3 bases, and the junction held 3 bases outside the gene matches. In DNA form, the CDR3 reads TGTGCTAGTGGACGGACAGGGGGCGACTATGGCTACACCTTC. The encoded protein is CASGRTGGDYGYTF.

A few counts support this clonotype. The rearrangement links TRBV5-5 to TRBJ2-2, with a weak D call TRBD2 (6 bases). CDR3 length: 16 amino acids. Trimming left V 0 bases short and J 4 bases short, with 13 bases between. Germline loops: CDR1 SGHKS, CDR2 YYEKEE (reference sequence). DNA for the CDR3: TGTGCCAGCAGCTTGGGGGGGGTCTTGAGCACCGGGGAGCTGTTTTTT. Translating gives CASSLGGVLSTGELFF.

This chain uses TRBV20-1 with TRBJ1-2; D gene unclear. V shed 0 bases and J shed 4 bases, with 12 bases lying between them. Germline values: CDR1 DFQATT, CDR2 SNEGSKA (reference sequence). There are 14 residues in the CDR3. CDR3 loop: CSARETLGAYGYTF. CDR3 DNA: TGCAGTGCTAGAGAGACCCTCGGCGCCTATGGCTACACCTTC.

This clonotype was counted a few times. The V and J genes are TRBV6-2 or TRBV6-3 and TRBJ2-1, with D unresolved. CDR1 and CDR2 (germline): MNHEY, SVGEGT. Between the trimmed V and J ends, which lost 2 bases and 0 bases, there was a span of 8 bases. The CDR3 covers 15 residues. CDR3 in amino acids: CASSYEASSYNEQFF. CDR3 coding DNA: TGTGCCAGCAGTTACGAGGCCTCCTCCTACAATGAGCAGTTCTTC.

This chain connects TRBV9 to TRBJ2-2; weak D call: TRBD1 (5 bases). The germline gives CDR1 SGDLS, CDR2 YYNGEE. Trimming took 3 bases from V and 6 from J, leaving 12 bases between them. The CDR3 sequence is 14 residues long. DNA for the CDR3: TGTGCCAGCAGCGCTGTCAGGGTGGCCGGGGAGCTGTTTTTT. Its translation: CASSAVRVAGELFF.

The chain has TRBV6-5 and TRBJ2-7; 12 bases match TRBD2. CDR1 is MNHEY and CDR2 is SVGAGI in the germline V gene. The CDR3 runs to 15 residues. V was clipped by 4 bases and J by 5 bases; unmatched bases: 6. CDR3 in DNA: TGTGCCAGCAGTTTATCTAGCGGGGGGGCCCACGAGCAGTACTTC. Protein sequence: CASSLSSGGAHEQYF.

A few counts support this clonotype. The chain links TRBV10-3 to TRBJ1-4, with D uncertain. With 10 bases removed from V and 0 bases from J, the gap between germline ends came to 12 bases. This CDR3 spans 14 amino acids. Germline CDR1 reads ENHRY; CDR2 reads SYGVKD. The DNA of the CDR3 is TGTGCCACCATGCATGAAGCAACTAATGAAAAACTGTTTTTT. Residues: CATMHEATNEKLFF.